The 13 T cell receptor beta chains reported below all come from one sample, sequenced in a study of shared clonotypes between healthy human individuals. This table comes from immunoSEQ multiplex PCR, and its TCRdb copy is limited to in-frame clones, with some not included. The sample has over 150,000 clones; approximately 60% are singletons. Sequences were obtained from memory CD4+ T cells sorted from blood. Sample subset: CD45RA-negative fraction. Receptor source: a man aged 25-45 years in good health.

This clone appeared a few times. The V call is TRBV6-6, the J call TRBJ1-2; D ambiguous. Germline CDR1 reads MNHNY; CDR2 reads SVGAGI (reference sequence). The CDR3 runs 12 residues. As DNA, the CDR3 is TGTGGCGTTTCAAAAACTAACTATGGCTACACCTTC. Its translation is CGVSKTNYGYTF.

The V call is TRBV7-9, the J call TRBJ2-7; D perhaps matches TRBD1 (6 bases). The CDR3 is 19 amino acids. V was pared by 5 bases and J by 2 bases, with 28 bases between. Per germline, CDR1 SEHNR and CDR2 FQNEAQ (reference sequence). CDR3 residues: CASSPLGGPLSNPPYEQYF. The DNA for the CDR3 is TGTGCCAGCAGCCCATTAGGGGGACCGTTATCGAATCCCCCCTACGAGCAGTACTTC.

The V gene is TRBV11-3, the J gene TRBJ2-3; D might be TRBD1 or TRBD2, each matching 5 bases. V lost 1 base, J lost 4 bases, and 18 bases lay in between. The CDR3 is 17 amino acids. Per germline, CDR1 SGHNT and CDR2 YENEEA. Here the CDR3 reads CASSLGEARLGADTQYF. CDR3 coding DNA: TGTGCCAGCAGCTTAGGAGAAGCCAGGTTGGGGGCAGATACGCAGTATTTT.

For the CDR3, the DNA is TGTGCCAGCAGCCGGGGACAGGGAACCACTGAAGCTTTCTTT. Translated, it gives CASSRGQGTTEAFF. This chain uses TRBV6-5 with TRBJ1-1, with 9 positions matching TRBD1. Losses at the gene ends were 6 bases for V and 4 bases for J; bases not matched to a gene: 6. The CDR3 loop spans 14 amino acids. CDR1 is MNHEY and CDR2 is SVGAGI in the germline V gene.

The rearrangement joins TRBV11-2 to TRBJ2-5; tentative D call: TRBD2 (5 bases). CDR1 is SGHAT and CDR2 is FQNNGV in the germline V gene. V lost 2 bases and J lost 4, with 17 bases in between. The CDR3 runs 16 residues. This CDR3 is CASSLLHIPGRETQYF. CDR3 in DNA: TGTGCCAGCAGCTTACTACATATCCCGGGGAGAGAGACCCAGTACTTC.

V gene TRBV7-2 combines with J gene TRBJ2-7, with 12 bases lining up with TRBD2. The trim removed 5 bases at V and 6 bases at J, leaving 8 bases unmatched. This CDR3 contains 15 residues. Germline CDR1 SGHTA, CDR2 FQGNSA. DNA of the CDR3: TGTGCCAGCAGCCCTCTAGCGGGAGGGTACGCCGAGCAGTACTTC. This codes for CASSPLAGGYAEQYF.

The chain links TRBV19 to TRBJ2-1, with TRBD2 matching over 13 bases. This CDR3 region has 14 residues. J gave up 8 bases and V 8 bases, and 6 bases lay outside the gene matches. Germline CDR1 is LNHDA and CDR2 is SQIVND (reference sequence). The CDR3 sequence is CASRTSGRRDEQFF. CDR3 bases: TGTGCCAGTCGGACTAGCGGGAGAAGGGATGAGCAGTTCTTC.

V is TRBV11-2 and J is TRBJ2-3; no clear D. Trimming removed 2 bases from V and 4 bases from J, with 10 bases in between. The length of the CDR3 is 14 residues. Germline-derived CDR1 and CDR2 are SGHAT and FQNNGV. The CDR3 region is CASSLQVGPDTQYF. CDR3 nucleotides: TGTGCCAGCAGCTTACAAGTGGGCCCAGATACGCAGTATTTT.

The chain carries TRBV5-1 and TRBJ1-3; TRBD1 aligns across 7 bases. This CDR3 is built from 16 residues. Germline-derived CDR1 and CDR2 are SGHRS and YFSETQ. The V segment lost 0 bases and the J segment 1 base; nucleotides outside the gene matches: 4. CDR3 protein: CASSLVPGGSGNTIYF. The CDR3 DNA sequence: TGCGCCAGCAGCTTGGTACCAGGGGGATCTGGAAACACCATATATTTT.

The chain recombines TRBV7-2 with TRBJ1-1, with TRBD1 identical over 7 bases. Per the germline V gene, CDR1 is SGHTA and CDR2 is FQGNSA. The V segment lost 1 base and the J segment 7 bases; nucleotides outside the gene matches: 12. The CDR3 consists of 16 residues. Here the CDR3 reads CASSLGFARQGGEAFF. In DNA form, the CDR3 reads TGTGCCAGCAGCTTAGGGTTTGCGAGACAGGGTGGTGAAGCTTTCTTT. The full variable domain, rest sourced from reference TRBV7-2 and TRBJ1-1, is GAGVSQSPSNKVTEKGKDVELRCDPISGHTALYWYRQSLGQGLEFLIYFQGNSAPDKSGLPSDRFSAERTGGSVSTLTIQRTQQEDSAVYLCASSLGFARQGGEAFFGQGTRLTVV.

The rearrangement uses TRBV18 and TRBJ2-2; the D is unclear. V was trimmed by 6 bases and J by 4 bases, leaving 18 bases between them. The CDR3 sequence is 16 residues long. CDR1 is KGHSH, CDR2 LQKENI, per germline. CDR3 coding DNA: TGTGCCAGCTCGTCGACTTCCCAAAGCGTCACCGGGGAGCTGTTTTTT. This gives the protein CASSSTSQSVTGELFF.

The chain links TRBV5-1 to TRBJ2-3, with D uncertain. The CDR3 contains 15 residues. With 3 bases removed from V and 3 bases from J, the gap between germline ends came to 14 bases. Germline loops: CDR1 SGHRS, CDR2 YFSETQ. CDR3 sequence reads: CASSWALRMTDTQYF. CDR3 DNA: TGCGCCAGCAGCTGGGCCCTTAGGATGACAGATACGCAGTATTTT.

This sequence joins TRBV18 and TRBJ1-5; D perhaps matches TRBD1 (5 bases). The germline CDR1 and CDR2 sequences are KGHSH and LQKENI. With 4 bases removed from V and 3 bases from J, the gap between germline ends came to 10 bases. This CDR3 is 14 amino acids long. The CDR3 reads CASSQGRVNQPQHF. CDR3 DNA sequence: TGTGCCAGCTCACAGGGGAGAGTCAATCAGCCCCAGCATTTT.